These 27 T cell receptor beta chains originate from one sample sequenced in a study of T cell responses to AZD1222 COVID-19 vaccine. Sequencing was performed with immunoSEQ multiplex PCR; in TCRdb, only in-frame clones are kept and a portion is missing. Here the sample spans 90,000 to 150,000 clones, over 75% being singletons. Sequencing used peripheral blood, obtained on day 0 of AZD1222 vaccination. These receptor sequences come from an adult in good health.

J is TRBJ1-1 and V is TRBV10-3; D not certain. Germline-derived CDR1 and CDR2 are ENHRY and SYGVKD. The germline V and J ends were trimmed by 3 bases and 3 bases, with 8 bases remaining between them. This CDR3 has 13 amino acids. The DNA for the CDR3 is TGTGCCATCAGTGACAGCGTCCACACTGAAGCTTTCTTT. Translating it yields CAISDSVHTEAFF.

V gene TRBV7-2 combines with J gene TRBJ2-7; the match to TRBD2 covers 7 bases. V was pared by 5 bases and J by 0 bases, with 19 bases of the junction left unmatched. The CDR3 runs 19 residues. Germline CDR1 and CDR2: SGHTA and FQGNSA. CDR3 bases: TGTGCCAGCAGCCAACAACTAGCGCTACTTGTACAAAGCTCCTACGAGCAGTACTTC. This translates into CASSQQLALLVQSSYEQYF.

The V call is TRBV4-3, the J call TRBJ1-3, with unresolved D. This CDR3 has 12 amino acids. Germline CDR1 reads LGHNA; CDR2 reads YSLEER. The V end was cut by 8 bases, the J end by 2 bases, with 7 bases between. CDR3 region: CASGGTGNTIYF. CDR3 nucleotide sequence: TGCGCCAGCGGCGGGACTGGAAACACCATATATTTT.

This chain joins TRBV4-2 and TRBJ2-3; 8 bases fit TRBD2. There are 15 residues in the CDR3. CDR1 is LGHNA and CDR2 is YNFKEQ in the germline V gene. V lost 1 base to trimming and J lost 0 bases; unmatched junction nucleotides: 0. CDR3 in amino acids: CASSQGLASTDTQYF. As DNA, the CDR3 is TGTGCCAGCAGCCAAGGACTAGCGAGCACAGATACGCAGTATTTT.

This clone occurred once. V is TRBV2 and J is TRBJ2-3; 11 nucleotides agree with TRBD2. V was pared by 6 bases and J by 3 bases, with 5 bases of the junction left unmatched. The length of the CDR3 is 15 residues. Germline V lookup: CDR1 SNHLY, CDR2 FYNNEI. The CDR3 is CASSGLAGLTDTQYF. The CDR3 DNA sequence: TGTGCCAGCAGCGGACTAGCGGGCCTAACAGATACGCAGTATTTT.

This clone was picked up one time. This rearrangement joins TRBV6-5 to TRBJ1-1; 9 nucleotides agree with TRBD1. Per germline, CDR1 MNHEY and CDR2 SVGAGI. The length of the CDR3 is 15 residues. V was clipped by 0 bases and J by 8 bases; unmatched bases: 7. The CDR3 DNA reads TGTGCCAGCAGTTACTCCTCACAGGGGGCTGGAGAAGCTTTCTTT. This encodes CASSYSSQGAGEAFF.

CDR3 protein: CSSWGQSSYEQYF. Written as DNA, the CDR3 is TGCAGCAGCTGGGGACAGAGCTCCTACGAGCAGTACTTC. This chain uses TRBV10-2 with TRBJ2-7, with 7 bases aligning to TRBD1. CDR1 WSHSY and CDR2 SAAADI come from the germline V gene. The CDR3 length is 13 residues.

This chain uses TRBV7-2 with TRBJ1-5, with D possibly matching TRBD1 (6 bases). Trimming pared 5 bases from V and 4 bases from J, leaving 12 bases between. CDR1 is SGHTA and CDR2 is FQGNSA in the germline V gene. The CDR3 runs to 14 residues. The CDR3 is CASSRSTGNQPQHF. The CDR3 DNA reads TGTGCCAGCAGCCGCTCAACAGGGAATCAGCCCCAGCATTTT. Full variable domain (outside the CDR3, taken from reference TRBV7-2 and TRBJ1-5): GAGVSQSPSNKVTEKGKDVELRCDPISGHTALYWYRQSLGQGLEFLIYFQGNSAPDKSGLPSDRFSAERTGGSVSTLTIQRTQQEDSAVYLCASSRSTGNQPQHFGDGTRLSIL.

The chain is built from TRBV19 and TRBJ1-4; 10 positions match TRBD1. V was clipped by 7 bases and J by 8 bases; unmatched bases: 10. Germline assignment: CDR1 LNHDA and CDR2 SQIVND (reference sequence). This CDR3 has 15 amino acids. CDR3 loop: CASTSPGTGAEKLFF. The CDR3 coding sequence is TGTGCCAGTACCTCCCCAGGGACAGGGGCCGAAAAACTGTTTTTT.

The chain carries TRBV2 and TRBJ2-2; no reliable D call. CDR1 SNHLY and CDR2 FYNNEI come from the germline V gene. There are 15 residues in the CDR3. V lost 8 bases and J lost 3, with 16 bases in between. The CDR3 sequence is CASGSERSDTGELFF. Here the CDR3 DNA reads TGTGCCAGCGGTTCCGAACGGAGCGACACCGGGGAGCTGTTTTTT. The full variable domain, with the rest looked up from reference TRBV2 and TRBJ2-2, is EPEVTQTPSHQVTQMGQEVILRCVPISNHLYFYWYRQILGQKVEFLVSFYNNEISEKSEIFDDQFSVERPDGSNFTLKIRSTKLEDSAMYFCASGSERSDTGELFFGEGSRLTVL.

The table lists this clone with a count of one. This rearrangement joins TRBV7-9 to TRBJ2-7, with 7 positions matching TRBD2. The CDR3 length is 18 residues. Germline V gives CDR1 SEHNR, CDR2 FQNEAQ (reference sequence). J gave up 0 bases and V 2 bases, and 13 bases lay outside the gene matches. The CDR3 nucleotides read TGTGCCAGCAGCTTATATATCTATCGAGCGGGATCCTCCTACGAGCAGTACTTC. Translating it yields CASSLYIYRAGSSYEQYF.

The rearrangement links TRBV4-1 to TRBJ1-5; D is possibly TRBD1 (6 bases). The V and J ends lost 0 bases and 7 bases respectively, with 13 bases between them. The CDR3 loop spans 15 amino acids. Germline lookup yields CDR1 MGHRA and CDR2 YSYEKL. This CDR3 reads CASSQDARGGQPQHF. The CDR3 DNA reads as TGCGCCAGCAGCCAAGATGCCAGGGGAGGACAGCCCCAGCATTTT.

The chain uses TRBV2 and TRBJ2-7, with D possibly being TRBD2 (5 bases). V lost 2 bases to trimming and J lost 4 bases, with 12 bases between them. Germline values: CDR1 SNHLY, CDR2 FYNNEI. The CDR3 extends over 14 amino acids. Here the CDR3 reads CASSESRGSYEQYF. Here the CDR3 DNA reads TGTGCCAGCAGTGAAAGTCGTGGGAGTTACGAGCAGTACTTC.

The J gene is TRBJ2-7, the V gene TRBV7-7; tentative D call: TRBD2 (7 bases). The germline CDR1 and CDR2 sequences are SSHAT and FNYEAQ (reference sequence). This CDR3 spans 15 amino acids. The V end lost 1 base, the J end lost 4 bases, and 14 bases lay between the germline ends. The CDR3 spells CASSLVGGGKYEQYF. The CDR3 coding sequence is TGTGCCAGCAGCTTAGTGGGCGGGGGCAAGTACGAGCAGTACTTC. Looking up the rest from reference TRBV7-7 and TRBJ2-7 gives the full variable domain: GAGVSQSPRYKVTKRGQDVTLRCDPISSHATLYWYQQALGQGPEFLTYFNYEAQPDKSGLPSDRFSAERPEGSISTLTIQRTEQRDSAMYRCASSLVGGGKYEQYFGPGTRLTVT.

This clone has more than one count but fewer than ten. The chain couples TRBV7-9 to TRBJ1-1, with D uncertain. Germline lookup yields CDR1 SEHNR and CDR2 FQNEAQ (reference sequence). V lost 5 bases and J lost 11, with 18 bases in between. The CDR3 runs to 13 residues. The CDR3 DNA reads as TGTGCCAGCAGCATCGACGTAGTGCCCTGGGCTTTCTTT. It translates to CASSIDVVPWAFF.

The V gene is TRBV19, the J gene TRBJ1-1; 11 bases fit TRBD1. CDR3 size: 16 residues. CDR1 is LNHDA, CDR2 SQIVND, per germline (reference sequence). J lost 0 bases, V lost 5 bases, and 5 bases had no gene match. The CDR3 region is CASSGWDRGMNTEAFF. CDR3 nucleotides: TGTGCCAGTAGTGGCTGGGACAGGGGGATGAACACTGAAGCTTTCTTT.

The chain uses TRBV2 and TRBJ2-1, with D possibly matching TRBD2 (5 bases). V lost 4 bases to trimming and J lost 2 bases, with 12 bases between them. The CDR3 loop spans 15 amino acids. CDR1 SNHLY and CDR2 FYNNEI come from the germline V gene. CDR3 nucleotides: TGTGCCAGCAGTGGGGAGCGAGGGCCCTACAATGAGCAGTTCTTC. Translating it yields CASSGERGPYNEQFF.

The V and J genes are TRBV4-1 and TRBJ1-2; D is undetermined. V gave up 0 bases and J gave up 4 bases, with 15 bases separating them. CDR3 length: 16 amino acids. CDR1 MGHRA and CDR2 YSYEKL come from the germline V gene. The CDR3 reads CASSQDPAGRSYGYTF. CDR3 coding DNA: TGCGCCAGCAGCCAAGACCCTGCGGGGAGATCCTATGGCTACACCTTC.

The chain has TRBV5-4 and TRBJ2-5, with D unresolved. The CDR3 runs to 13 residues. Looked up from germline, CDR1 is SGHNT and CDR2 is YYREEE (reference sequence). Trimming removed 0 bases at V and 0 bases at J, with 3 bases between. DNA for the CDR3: TGTGCCAGCAGCTTGGCCAACCAAGAGACCCAGTACTTC. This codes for CASSLANQETQYF.

The CDR3 protein is CASSPWGAGGNIDPEQYF. The DNA for the CDR3 is TGCGCCAGCAGCCCCTGGGGAGCGGGGGGCAATATTGACCCCGAGCAGTACTTC. The chain links TRBV4-1 to TRBJ2-7, with TRBD2 matching 9 bases. V was pared by 4 bases and J by 6 bases, with 19 bases of the junction left unmatched. Germline CDR1 MGHRA, CDR2 YSYEKL. The CDR3 sequence is 18 residues long.

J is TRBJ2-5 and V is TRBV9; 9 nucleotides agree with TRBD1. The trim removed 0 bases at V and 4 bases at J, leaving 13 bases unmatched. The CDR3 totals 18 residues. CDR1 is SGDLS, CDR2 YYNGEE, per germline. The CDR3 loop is CASSVGFERQGVLETQYF. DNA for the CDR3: TGTGCCAGCAGCGTAGGCTTCGAGAGACAGGGGGTGTTAGAGACCCAGTACTTC.

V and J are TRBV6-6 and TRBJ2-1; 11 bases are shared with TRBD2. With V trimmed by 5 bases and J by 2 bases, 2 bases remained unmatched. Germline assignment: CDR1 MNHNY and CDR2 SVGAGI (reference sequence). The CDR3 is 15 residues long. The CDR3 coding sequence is TGTGCCAGCAGTGATAGCGGGGGGGCCTACAATGAGCAGTTCTTC. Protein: CASSDSGGAYNEQFF.

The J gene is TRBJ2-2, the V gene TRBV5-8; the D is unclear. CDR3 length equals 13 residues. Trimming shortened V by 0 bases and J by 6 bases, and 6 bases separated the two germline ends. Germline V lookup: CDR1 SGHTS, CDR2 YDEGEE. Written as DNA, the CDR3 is TGTGCCAGCAGCTTGGTACGATCCGGGGAGCTGTTTTTT. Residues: CASSLVRSGELFF.

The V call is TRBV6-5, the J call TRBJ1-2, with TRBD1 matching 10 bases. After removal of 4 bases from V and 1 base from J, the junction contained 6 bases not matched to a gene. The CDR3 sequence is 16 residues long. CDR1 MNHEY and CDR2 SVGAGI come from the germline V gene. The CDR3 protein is CASSSTWDRGNYGYTF. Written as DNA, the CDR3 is TGTGCCAGCAGTTCTACCTGGGACAGGGGTAACTATGGCTACACCTTC.

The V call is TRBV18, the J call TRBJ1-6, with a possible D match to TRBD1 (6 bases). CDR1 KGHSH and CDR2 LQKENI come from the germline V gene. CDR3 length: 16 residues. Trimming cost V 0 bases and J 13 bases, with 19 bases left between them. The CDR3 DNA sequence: TGTGCCAGCTCACCACCCATGGGGGGGGGCCCCGGCCCCCTCCACTTT. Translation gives CASSPPMGGGPGPLHF. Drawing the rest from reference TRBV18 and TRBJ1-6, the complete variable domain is NAGVMQNPRHLVRRRGQEARLRCSPMKGHSHVYWYRQLPEEGLKFMVYLQKENIIDESGMPKERFSAEFPKEGPSILRIQQVVRGDSAAYFCASSPPMGGGPGPLHFGNGTRLTVT.

The CDR3 sequence: CASSTRTGDYEQYF. CDR3 DNA: TGTGCCAGCAGCACCCGGACAGGGGACTACGAGCAGTACTTC. This sequence joins TRBV7-2 and TRBJ2-7; the match to TRBD1 covers 9 bases. J was trimmed by 3 bases and V by 5 bases; bases with no gene match: 5. The germline gives CDR1 SGHTA, CDR2 FQGNSA. CDR3 length equals 14 residues.

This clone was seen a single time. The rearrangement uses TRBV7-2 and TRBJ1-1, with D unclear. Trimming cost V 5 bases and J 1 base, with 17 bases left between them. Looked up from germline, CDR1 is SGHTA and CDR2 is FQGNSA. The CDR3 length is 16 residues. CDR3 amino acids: CASSAWTRRKNTEAFF. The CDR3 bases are TGTGCCAGCAGCGCCTGGACTCGACGGAAGAACACTGAAGCTTTCTTT.